This entry lists 29 T cell receptor beta chains sequenced from one sample in a study of shared clonotypes between healthy human individuals. Repertoires were generated with immunoSEQ multiplex PCR, while TCRdb's copy carries only in-frame clones and drops some. The repertoire includes about 2.2 million clones, roughly 91% of them detected once, and roughly 1.8% sits in the top ten. Terminally differentiated effector memory CD45RA+ cells were left out of the naive CD8 fraction, which was CD45RO-negative and positively selected for CCR7. The material sequenced was naive CD8+ T cells from PBMCs. Receptors originate from a young man in good health. Some clones in this sample may be carry-over from other donors' samples.

J is TRBJ2-7 and V is TRBV7-6, with TRBD1 as a possible D gene (6 bases). Trimming left V 1 base short and J 2 bases short, with 12 bases between. Germline assignment: CDR1 SGHVS and CDR2 FNYEAQ. This CDR3 is built from 15 residues. CDR3 nucleotides: TGTGCCAGCAGCTTAGGAGGGGGACCTGCCTACGAGCAGTACTTC. Translating it yields CASSLGGGPAYEQYF.

The chain combines TRBV29-1 with TRBJ2-7; the D gene could be TRBD1 or TRBD2 (5 bases each). Germline V gives CDR1 SQVTM, CDR2 ANQGSEA. Trimming cost V 4 bases and J 5 bases, with 24 bases left between them. The CDR3 is made up of 16 amino acids. The CDR3 DNA reads TGCAGCGTTGTTTGGCCCCGGGACGCCCGAAGGGACGAGCAGTACTTC. Translating it yields CSVVWPRDARRDEQYF.

The gene calls are TRBV27 and TRBJ1-3; D remains ambiguous. There are 13 residues in the CDR3. Trimming pared 5 bases from V and 8 bases from J, leaving 13 bases between. Per germline, CDR1 MNHEY and CDR2 SMNVEV (reference sequence). The CDR3 bases are TGTGCCAGCAGTACAAGACCTGTGGACACCATATATTTT. Its translation: CASSTRPVDTIYF.

This chain connects TRBV4-1 to TRBJ2-1; TRBD1 matches 11 bases. This CDR3 is 17 amino acids long. With V trimmed by 5 bases and J by 6 bases, 12 bases remained unmatched. Germline lookup yields CDR1 MGHRA and CDR2 YSYEKL. CDR3 DNA: TGCGCCAGCAGCTCCGACGCCGGGACAGGGGGATTCAATGAGCAGTTCTTC. This gives the protein CASSSDAGTGGFNEQFF.

This clone was counted between two and nine times. The rearrangement joins TRBV7-9 to TRBJ1-2; possibly TRBD1 for D (5 bases). CDR3 length: 13 amino acids. Per the germline V gene, CDR1 is SEHNR and CDR2 is FQNEAQ (reference sequence). Trimming shortened V by 3 bases and J by 3 bases, and 8 bases separated the two germline ends. The CDR3 protein is CASSFAGHYGYTF. CDR3 bases: TGTGCCAGCAGCTTTGCGGGGCACTATGGCTACACCTTC.

As regards this clone: The junction differs from germline at one of its ends, possibly a read error. The chain joins TRBV7-8 to TRBJ2-1; 10 nucleotides match TRBD2. CDR3 length equals 15 residues. In germline, CDR1 is SGHVS, CDR2 FQNEAQ. In DNA form, the CDR3 reads TGTGCCAGCAGGGTTAGCGGGAGGCCCTACAATGAGCGGTTCTTC. The encoded protein is CASRVSGRPYNERFF.

This chain joins TRBV6-5 and TRBJ1-1; D perhaps matches TRBD1 (5 bases). The germline V and J ends were trimmed by 7 bases and 5 bases, with 11 bases remaining between them. This CDR3 region has 12 residues. Germline V gene sequence: CDR1 MNHEY, CDR2 SVGAGI. The CDR3 DNA reads TGTGCCAGCACCATGGGGGGTACTGAAGCTTTCTTT. This gives the protein CASTMGGTEAFF.

The chain joins TRBV6-1 to TRBJ1-5, with D unclear. Trimming stripped 4 bases from V and 1 base from J, with 17 bases between. The CDR3 sequence is 17 residues long. CDR1 and CDR2 (germline): MNHNS, SASEGT. The CDR3 spells CASSGDMRRRSNQPQHF. The CDR3 region has the DNA TGTGCCAGCAGTGGCGACATGAGGAGGAGAAGCAATCAGCCCCAGCATTTT.

V is TRBV7-9 and J is TRBJ2-2; TRBD2 might be the D (5 bases). Trimming stripped 6 bases from V and 3 bases from J, with 11 bases between. This CDR3 region has 14 residues. The germline gives CDR1 SEHNR, CDR2 FQNEAQ (reference sequence). For the CDR3, the DNA is TGTGCCAGCAGTGGGCGGGCTTACACCGGGGAGCTGTTTTTT. Its translation is CASSGRAYTGELFF.

The chain joins TRBV27 to TRBJ2-7, with 8 bases matching TRBD2. Germline CDR1 and CDR2: MNHEY and SMNVEV (reference sequence). This CDR3 comprises 14 residues. With 4 bases clipped from V and 5 bases from J, the junction kept 7 bases outside the gene matches. CDR3: CASSSLGGDHEQYF. CDR3 in DNA: TGTGCCAGCAGTTCCCTCGGGGGGGACCACGAGCAGTACTTC.

The chain is built from TRBV11-2 and TRBJ2-1, with TRBD1 matching over 11 bases. Germline V gives CDR1 SGHAT, CDR2 FQNNGV. The CDR3 has 15 residues. Germline trimming cut 5 bases from V and 14 bases from J; bases unmatched to any gene: 14. The CDR3 protein is CASSVPRDRGYTKFF. The CDR3 DNA reads TGTGCCAGCAGCGTACCGCGGGACAGGGGGTACACGAAGTTCTTC.

The rearrangement joins TRBV27 to TRBJ1-4, with 12 nucleotides matching TRBD1. The length of the CDR3 is 16 residues. Losses at the gene ends were 5 bases for V and 3 bases for J; bases not matched to a gene: 4. Per germline, CDR1 MNHEY and CDR2 SMNVEV (reference sequence). The CDR3 DNA reads TGTGCCAGCAGTGGGACAGGGGGCTCGGCTAATGAAAAACTGTTTTTT. Amino acid sequence: CASSGTGGSANEKLFF.

The chain employs TRBV5-4 and TRBJ2-3; 9 bases map to TRBD2. Germline V CDR1 and CDR2: SGHNT, YYREEE (reference sequence). With V trimmed by 1 base and J by 6 bases, 6 bases remained unmatched. The CDR3 loop spans 15 amino acids. The CDR3 DNA sequence: TGTGCCAGCAGCTTGTCGTCGAGCGGGAGGGATACGCAGTATTTT. Its protein is CASSLSSSGRDTQYF.

The chain couples TRBV7-9 to TRBJ2-3; 10 nucleotides agree with TRBD2. Trimming at V came to 5 bases and at J to 0 bases, leaving 5 bases not matched to a gene. Germline V lookup: CDR1 SEHNR, CDR2 FQNEAQ (reference sequence). The CDR3 runs 16 residues. For the CDR3, the DNA is TGTGCCAGCAGCGGAAAGCGGGAGGGGAGCACAGATACGCAGTATTTT. Translated, it gives CASSGKREGSTDTQYF.

This clone was seen a handful of times. The CDR3 protein is CASSPRGNYGYTF. For the CDR3, the DNA is TGTGCCAGCAGCCCCAGGGGAAACTATGGCTACACCTTC. V usage is TRBV5-4 and J usage is TRBJ1-2, with a weak D call TRBD1 (6 bases). The CDR3 runs to 13 residues. Germline CDR1 and CDR2: SGHNT and YYREEE (reference sequence). V lost 4 bases and J 2 bases, leaving 9 bases between the germline ends.

The V and J genes are TRBV19 and TRBJ2-7, with 7 positions matching TRBD1. The CDR3 length is 14 residues. Germline lookup yields CDR1 LNHDA and CDR2 SQIVND (reference sequence). The V and J ends lost 5 bases and 2 bases, in that order; junction bases with no gene match: 6. The CDR3 here is CASSFDRDTYEQYF. The DNA of the CDR3 is TGTGCCAGTAGTTTTGACAGGGATACCTACGAGCAGTACTTC.

This clone was picked up one time. The sample has other DNA sequences that encode this CDR3 too. The rearrangement uses TRBV11-2 and TRBJ2-7, with no clear D. V was trimmed by 1 base and J by 0 bases, leaving 7 bases between them. The germline V gene has CDR1 SGHAT and CDR2 FQNNGV. The CDR3 runs to 14 residues. CDR3 nucleotide sequence: TGTGCCAGCAGCTTAGCTGGCCACTCCTACGAGCAGTACTTC. It yields the protein CASSLAGHSYEQYF.

The chain employs TRBV11-2 and TRBJ2-3; D possibly uses TRBD1 or TRBD2 (5 bases each). CDR1 SGHAT and CDR2 FQNNGV come from the germline V gene. Trimming took 1 base from V and 6 from J, leaving 14 bases between them. CDR3 length: 15 amino acids. The CDR3 protein is CASSLVGTSGDTQYF. CDR3 nucleotide sequence: TGTGCCAGCAGCTTAGTAGGGACGTCAGGCGATACGCAGTATTTT.

This clone occurred once. V gene TRBV19 combines with J gene TRBJ2-7; 9 bases fit TRBD1. The junction had 7 bases not matched to a gene; V was cut back by 3 bases and J by 4 bases. CDR1 and CDR2 (germline): LNHDA, SQIVND (reference sequence). The CDR3 has 15 residues. The CDR3 sequence is CASSISRTGEYEQYF. The CDR3 DNA is TGTGCCAGTAGTATTTCTCGGACAGGGGAATACGAGCAGTACTTC.

The chain has TRBV13 and TRBJ2-7; TRBD2 agrees at 16 bases. This CDR3 contains 19 residues. CDR1 and CDR2 from the germline V gene are PRHDT and FYEKMQ (reference sequence). The V segment lost 0 bases and the J segment 7 bases; nucleotides outside the gene matches: 12. The CDR3 coding sequence is TGTGCCAGCAGCTTAGGTGTGGGGACTAGCGGGAGGGCCGGTGGAGAGCAGTACTTC. Translating it yields CASSLGVGTSGRAGGEQYF.

The chain couples TRBV4-1 to TRBJ2-5, with a weak D call TRBD2 (5 bases). Germline V lookup: CDR1 MGHRA, CDR2 YSYEKL. The CDR3 is 17 amino acids. V was pared by 3 bases and J by 5 bases, with 22 bases between. CDR3 nucleotides: TGCGCCAGCAGCCAGGCCGGAGCGGAAAGATCTTCGGAGACCCAGTACTTC. This gives the protein CASSQAGAERSSETQYF.

This clone was recorded once. This chain connects TRBV30 to TRBJ1-2; D is ambiguous. The CDR3 is 11 residues long. V was cut by 2 bases and J by 4 bases, with 5 bases left in between. Germline-derived CDR1 and CDR2 are GTSNPN and SVGIG (reference sequence). CDR3 amino acids: CAWSLAYGYTF. The CDR3 DNA sequence: TGTGCCTGGAGTCTTGCCTATGGCTACACCTTC.

The rearrangement joins TRBV5-1 to TRBJ2-7; no firm D call. Germline V gene lookup returns CDR1 SGHRS and CDR2 YFSETQ. This CDR3 has 15 residues. Trimming pared 0 bases from V and 1 base from J, leaving 11 bases between. CDR3 in DNA: TGCGCCAGCAGCTTGGCCTCCAGTCAATCCTACGAGCAGTACTTC. Its protein product is CASSLASSQSYEQYF.

The chain uses TRBV30 and TRBJ1-2; D may be TRBD1 (5 bases). V lost 8 bases to trimming and J lost 2 bases, with 12 bases between them. Looked up from germline, CDR1 is GTSNPN and CDR2 is SVGIG (reference sequence). This CDR3 comprises 12 residues. The CDR3 loop reads CARGGFNYGYTF. The CDR3 DNA follows: TGTGCCCGGGGGGGATTCAACTATGGCTACACCTTC.

J is TRBJ1-1 and V is TRBV28, with a tentative D call TRBD1 (5 bases). The CDR3 consists of 13 residues. CDR1 and CDR2 (germline): MDHEN, SYDVKM. Trimming took 2 bases from V and 7 from J, leaving 11 bases between them. The CDR3 protein is CASSLGRGSEAFF. CDR3 DNA sequence: TGTGCCAGCAGTTTAGGGAGGGGCAGTGAAGCTTTCTTT.

The chain uses TRBV28 and TRBJ2-2; TRBD2 agrees at 11 bases. J lost 2 bases, V lost 5 bases, and 10 bases had no gene match. CDR3 length: 18 amino acids. In germline, CDR1 is MDHEN, CDR2 SYDVKM. The CDR3 here is CASSIMGLAESNTGELFF. DNA for the CDR3: TGTGCCAGCAGTATAATGGGACTAGCGGAGTCCAACACCGGGGAGCTGTTTTTT.

The V gene is TRBV7-9, the J gene TRBJ2-1; D call uncertain. V was trimmed by 3 bases and J by 7 bases, leaving 13 bases between them. This CDR3 is 14 amino acids long. Germline loops: CDR1 SEHNR, CDR2 FQNEAQ (reference sequence). The CDR3 here is CASSFLPEENEQFF. The CDR3 DNA is TGTGCCAGCAGCTTCCTCCCAGAGGAAAATGAGCAGTTCTTC.

The rearrangement joins TRBV28 to TRBJ2-3, with no clear D. Per the germline V gene, CDR1 is MDHEN and CDR2 is SYDVKM. V was pared by 6 bases and J by 0 bases, with 16 bases between. This CDR3 is 16 amino acids long. The CDR3 DNA reads TGTGCCAGCAGGAAGAGTCTGCGCTCGAGCACAGATACGCAGTATTTT. Translated: CASRKSLRSSTDTQYF. Complete variable domain (other parts from reference TRBV28 and TRBJ2-3): DVKVTQSSRYLVKRTGEKVFLECVQDMDHENMFWYRQDPGLGLRLIYFSYDVKMKEKGDIPEGYSVSREKKERFSLILESASTNQTSMYLCASRKSLRSSTDTQYFGPGTRLTVL.

This clone was counted a single time. The chain employs TRBV11-1 and TRBJ2-7; 7 nucleotides align to TRBD1. CDR1 and CDR2 from the germline V gene are SGHAT and FQDESV (reference sequence). Trimming took 3 bases from V and 4 from J; bases not matched to a gene: 6. The CDR3 loop spans 14 amino acids. This CDR3 is CASSFRQGRYEQYF. CDR3 sequence (DNA): TGTGCCAGCAGCTTCAGACAGGGCAGGTACGAGCAGTACTTC.